These 32 T cell receptor beta chains were all obtained from the same sample, sequenced in a study of OX40 agonist ivuxolimab in advanced cancers. TCRdb keeps only in-frame clones here, not all; method: immunoSEQ multiplex PCR. The profile shows about 77,000 clones, approximately 92% of them singletons. Material: CD4+ or CD8+ T cells sorted from blood, obtained in a trial of the OX40 agonist ivuxolimab. All receptors come from an adult with an advanced solid tumor such as melanoma, head and neck, liver or kidney cancer.

This chain joins TRBV15 and TRBJ1-5, with D unclear. The ends were cut back, 0 bases at V and 0 bases at J, with 9 bases in the middle. The CDR3 has 16 amino acids. Germline CDR1 is LNHNV and CDR2 is YYDKDF (reference sequence). CDR3 loop: CATSRDNSHSNQPQHF. CDR3 coding DNA: TGTGCCACCAGCAGAGATAACAGCCATAGCAATCAGCCCCAGCATTTT.

The V and J genes are TRBV2 and TRBJ2-1; the match to TRBD2 covers 10 bases. Trimming at V came to 2 bases and at J to 5 bases, leaving 12 bases not matched to a gene. CDR1 is SNHLY and CDR2 is FYNNEI in the germline V gene. This CDR3 is built from 18 residues. The CDR3 here is CASSEPLAGAPMDNEQFF. The CDR3 DNA reads TGTGCCAGCAGTGAACCGCTAGCGGGAGCTCCCATGGACAATGAGCAGTTCTTC.

The V call is TRBV6-6, the J call TRBJ2-1; no clear D gene. The V gene lost 4 bases and the J gene lost 2 bases, with 12 bases spanning the gap. The CDR3 is 15 residues long. CDR1 MNHNY and CDR2 SVGAGI come from the germline V gene (reference sequence). The CDR3 spells CASSSSTFPYNEQFF. CDR3 coding DNA: TGTGCCAGCAGTTCCTCGACCTTCCCCTACAATGAGCAGTTCTTC.

The rearrangement uses TRBV19 and TRBJ2-7; tentatively, D is TRBD1 (6 bases). Germline V gene sequence: CDR1 LNHDA, CDR2 SQIVND (reference sequence). The CDR3 loop spans 13 amino acids. V was trimmed by 5 bases and J by 4 bases, leaving 12 bases between them. The CDR3 sequence: CASSYRATYEQYF. In DNA form, the CDR3 reads TGTGCCAGTAGTTACAGGGCCACTTACGAGCAGTACTTC.

The chain combines TRBV30 with TRBJ1-1; no clear D. Between the trimmed V and J ends, which lost 0 bases and 1 base, there was a span of 6 bases. This CDR3 contains 13 residues. Germline CDR1 and CDR2: GTSNPN and SVGIG (reference sequence). CDR3 loop: CAWSVLKNTEAFF. The CDR3, as DNA: TGTGCCTGGAGTGTACTAAAGAACACTGAAGCTTTCTTT.

The chain employs TRBV4-3 and TRBJ2-7; TRBD2 aligns across 9 bases. Per the germline V gene, CDR1 is LGHNA and CDR2 is YSLEER. CDR3 length equals 15 residues. Trimming removed 6 bases from V and 0 bases from J; junction bases left unmatched: 6. CDR3 DNA sequence: TGCGCCAGCAGTACTAGCGGGTCCAGCTCCTACGAGCAGTACTTC. This codes for CASSTSGSSSYEQYF.

The chain links TRBV7-8 to TRBJ2-3, with TRBD2 identical over 10 bases. This CDR3 is built from 17 residues. V lost 1 base, J lost 6 bases, and 10 bases stayed unmatched. Per germline, CDR1 SGHVS and CDR2 FQNEAQ. CDR3 loop: CASSLDPAGGPGDTQYF. CDR3 coding DNA: TGTGCCAGCAGCTTAGACCCAGCGGGAGGGCCAGGGGATACGCAGTATTTT. Looking up the rest from reference TRBV7-8 and TRBJ2-3 gives the full variable domain: GAGVSQSPRYKVAKRGQDVALRCDPISGHVSLFWYQQALGQGPEFLTYFQNEAQLDKSGLPSDRFFAERPEGSVSTLKIQRTQQEDSAVYLCASSLDPAGGPGDTQYFGPGTRLTVL.

The V and J genes are TRBV5-1 and TRBJ2-3; D perhaps matches TRBD1 (6 bases). The V end lost 0 bases, the J end lost 1 base, and 15 bases lay between the germline ends. Germline CDR1 and CDR2: SGHRS and YFSETQ. This CDR3 has 17 residues. Here the CDR3 reads CASSLVGSGAGTDTQYF. CDR3 nucleotide sequence: TGCGCCAGCAGCTTGGTAGGGTCAGGGGCGGGCACAGATACGCAGTATTTT.

The J gene is TRBJ1-2, the V gene TRBV6-1; D unresolved. The CDR3 totals 11 residues. Germline lookup yields CDR1 MNHNS and CDR2 SASEGT. V was trimmed by 8 bases and J by 8 bases, leaving 12 bases between them. CDR3 DNA sequence: TGTGCCAGCTTTGGCCCCAACGGCTACACCTTC. Translated: CASFGPNGYTF.

The chain recombines TRBV6-1 with TRBJ2-7; D is undetermined. CDR3 length equals 10 residues. Per the germline V gene, CDR1 is MNHNS and CDR2 is SASEGT. Trimming took 4 bases from V and 6 from J, leaving 4 bases between them. This CDR3 reads CASSAFEQYF. The CDR3 nucleotides read TGTGCCAGCAGTGCGTTCGAGCAGTACTTC.

The J gene is TRBJ1-1, the V gene TRBV29-1; TRBD1 is a possible D gene (5 bases). Germline CDR1 is SQVTM and CDR2 is ANQGSEA. Trimming removed 7 bases from V and 4 bases from J, with 13 bases in between. The CDR3 length is 12 residues. The CDR3 sequence is CSAISGITEAFF. Written as DNA, the CDR3 is TGCAGCGCTATCTCAGGGATCACTGAAGCTTTCTTT.

The chain joins TRBV28 to TRBJ2-5; the D gene is possibly TRBD1 (6 bases). The V gene lost 2 bases and the J gene lost 2 bases, with 9 bases spanning the gap. This CDR3 has 14 amino acids. Germline lookup yields CDR1 MDHEN and CDR2 SYDVKM. CDR3 nucleotide sequence: TGTGCCAGCAGTTTAGGGACAAAACAAGAGACCCAGTACTTC. Its translation is CASSLGTKQETQYF.

This clone was found once. The rearrangement joins TRBV18 to TRBJ1-3; perhaps TRBD1 as D (6 bases). Germline V gene lookup returns CDR1 KGHSH and CDR2 LQKENI. V dropped 3 bases and J dropped 0 bases, with 12 bases sitting between them. This CDR3 spans 16 amino acids. The CDR3 loop is CASSPDRFHSGNTIYF. CDR3 nucleotides: TGTGCCAGCTCACCCGACAGGTTCCACTCTGGAAACACCATATATTTT.

This clone occurred once. V is TRBV28 and J is TRBJ2-5, with 7 bases lining up with TRBD1. CDR3 length: 14 amino acids. Trimming took 7 bases from V and 4 from J; bases not matched to a gene: 9. CDR1 is MDHEN, CDR2 SYDVKM, per germline. CDR3 residues: CASTKDRVGETQYF. The CDR3 DNA sequence: TGTGCCAGCACCAAAGACAGGGTGGGAGAGACCCAGTACTTC. The whole variable domain, filled in from reference TRBV28 and TRBJ2-5, reads DVKVTQSSRYLVKRTGEKVFLECVQDMDHENMFWYRQDPGLGLRLIYFSYDVKMKEKGDIPEGYSVSREKKERFSLILESASTNQTSMYLCASTKDRVGETQYFGPGTRLLVL.

The rearrangement joins TRBV7-2 to TRBJ2-4, with TRBD2 matching 8 bases. The CDR3 spans 13 residues. J lost 11 bases, V lost 5 bases, and 8 bases had no gene match. Germline V gene lookup returns CDR1 SGHTA and CDR2 FQGNSA. CDR3 sequence (DNA): TGTGCCAGCAGCAAGCCGGGACTAGGGGTTCAGTACTTC. This translates into CASSKPGLGVQYF.

CDR3 in amino acids: CAIRLTGTGDYEQYF. The DNA of the CDR3 is TGTGCCATCAGATTAACCGGGACAGGTGATTACGAGCAGTACTTC. The chain couples TRBV10-3 to TRBJ2-7, with TRBD1 matching 8 bases. CDR1 is ENHRY, CDR2 SYGVKD, per germline. Trimming removed 6 bases from V and 4 bases from J; junction bases left unmatched: 11. The CDR3 has 15 amino acids.

This chain connects TRBV30 to TRBJ2-1, with D maybe TRBD1 (5 bases). Germline V gene data show CDR1 as GTSNPN and CDR2 as SVGIG (reference sequence). The V end lost 1 base, the J end lost 8 bases, and 15 bases lay between the germline ends. The CDR3 sequence is 14 residues long. The CDR3 reads CAWSGQSLRDEQFF. The DNA for the CDR3 is TGTGCCTGGAGTGGACAGAGCTTACGCGATGAGCAGTTCTTC. Using reference TRBV30 and TRBJ2-1 for the parts outside the CDR3, the full variable domain is SQTIHQWPATLVQPVGSPLSLECTVEGTSNPNLYWYRQAAGRGLQLLFYSVGIGQISSEVPQNLSASRPQDRQFILSSKKLLLSDSGFYLCAWSGQSLRDEQFFGPGTRLTVL.

This chain links TRBV5-6 with TRBJ2-4, with 8 bases fitting TRBD1. Germline values: CDR1 SGHDT, CDR2 YYEEEE. The CDR3 has 16 amino acids. J gave up 2 bases and V 1 base, and 5 bases lay outside the gene matches. CDR3 sequence reads: CASSLWTGMTKNIQYF. CDR3 in DNA: TGTGCCAGCAGCTTGTGGACAGGGATGACCAAAAACATTCAGTACTTC. Full variable domain (rest looked up from reference TRBV5-6 and TRBJ2-4): DAGVTQSPTHLIKTRGQQVTLRCSPKSGHDTVSWYQQALGQGPQFIFQYYEEEERQRGNFPDRFSGHQFPNYSSELNVNALLLGDSALYLCASSLWTGMTKNIQYFGAGTRLSVL.

The chain carries TRBV4-3 and TRBJ1-4; D uncertain. The germline CDR1 and CDR2 sequences are LGHNA and YSLEER. The length of the CDR3 is 16 residues. V was trimmed by 2 bases and J by 0 bases, leaving 10 bases between them. The CDR3 reads CASSQSIVTTNEKLFF. CDR3 sequence (DNA): TGCGCCAGCAGCCAATCAATAGTAACAACTAATGAAAAACTGTTTTTT.

V is TRBV6-7 and J is TRBJ2-1, with 14 positions matching TRBD2. TRBV6-7 is an ORF, with its function uncertain. This CDR3 contains 19 residues. V dropped 4 bases and J dropped 0; count of bases not matched to a gene: 8. CDR3 protein: CASSCWGLAGAGSYNEQFF. The CDR3 region has the DNA TGTGCCAGCAGTTGCTGGGGACTAGCGGGAGCAGGCTCCTACAATGAGCAGTTCTTC.

This clone appeared once. The chain is built from TRBV10-3 and TRBJ2-3, with 8 nucleotides matching TRBD2. The CDR3 extends over 13 amino acids. Trimming took 10 bases from V and 2 from J; bases not matched to a gene: 5. The V gene's germline CDR1 is ENHRY and CDR2 SYGVKD. The CDR3 loop is CATKAGDTDTQYF. The CDR3 DNA is TGTGCCACCAAAGCGGGAGACACAGATACGCAGTATTTT.

This clone showed up just once. The chain combines TRBV5-4 with TRBJ2-4, with 7 bases lining up with TRBD2. The CDR3 loop spans 13 amino acids. The junction had 5 bases not matched to a gene; V was cut back by 3 bases and J by 8 bases. The germline CDR1 and CDR2 sequences are SGHNT and YYREEE (reference sequence). The CDR3 is CASSSGGTDIQYF. For the CDR3, the DNA is TGTGCCAGCAGCTCGGGGGGAACGGACATTCAGTACTTC.

This clone was counted a few times. The CDR3 protein is CASSSGTGLSGYTF. CDR3 nucleotides: TGCGCCAGCAGCTCGGGGACAGGGCTCAGTGGCTACACCTTC. The chain joins TRBV5-1 to TRBJ1-2, with 9 bases identical to TRBD1. This CDR3 comprises 14 residues. The trim removed 3 bases at V and 7 bases at J, leaving 7 bases unmatched. Germline CDR1 and CDR2: SGHRS and YFSETQ.

The rearrangement links TRBV5-5 to TRBJ1-2; weak D call: TRBD1 (5 bases). Per the germline V gene, CDR1 is SGHKS and CDR2 is YYEKEE (reference sequence). The CDR3 loop spans 12 amino acids. V lost 7 bases, J lost 5 bases, and 12 bases lay in between. CDR3 protein: CASGLGDYGYTF. The CDR3 region has the DNA TGTGCCAGCGGTCTGGGGGATTATGGCTACACCTTC. Based on the CDR3 plus reference TRBV5-5 and TRBJ1-2, the full variable domain is DAGVTQSPTHLIKTRGQQVTLRCSPISGHKSVSWYQQVLGQGPQFIFQYYEKEERGRGNFPDRFSARQFPNYSSELNVNALLLGDSALYLCASGLGDYGYTFGSGTRLTVV.

This chain joins TRBV4-3 and TRBJ2-5, with 10 bases lining up with TRBD2. The junction had 7 bases not matched to a gene; V was cut back by 0 bases and J by 0 bases. Germline CDR1 reads LGHNA; CDR2 reads YSLEER. The length of the CDR3 is 18 residues. The CDR3 DNA reads as TGCGCCAGCAGCCAAGATGTTGGAGCGGGAGGGTACCAAGAGACCCAGTACTTC. Its translation is CASSQDVGAGGYQETQYF.

The rearrangement links TRBV19 to TRBJ2-1; no clear D. CDR1 and CDR2 (germline): LNHDA, SQIVND (reference sequence). The CDR3 runs to 13 residues. Deletions cut 7 bases from V and 1 base from J, with 8 bases between. DNA of the CDR3: TGTGCCAGTATCGACAATTCCTACAATGAGCAGTTCTTC. Amino acid sequence: CASIDNSYNEQFF.

This chain links TRBV2 with TRBJ1-5; D not certain. V was clipped by 7 bases and J by 4 bases, with 11 bases between them. There are 13 residues in the CDR3. Germline loops: CDR1 SNHLY, CDR2 FYNNEI. CDR3 nucleotides: TGTGCCAGCAAGGACGGCTATAATCAGCCCCAGCATTTT. This translates into CASKDGYNQPQHF.

This clone was observed a handful of times. CDR3 region: CASSARPGELFF. CDR3 nucleotides: TGTGCCAGCAGCGCCCGTCCCGGGGAGCTGTTTTTT. The chain carries TRBV9 and TRBJ2-2; D not resolved. CDR1 is SGDLS, CDR2 YYNGEE, per germline. CDR3 length: 12 residues. The ends were cut back, 3 bases at V and 6 bases at J, with 6 bases in the middle.

V gene TRBV5-1 combines with J gene TRBJ2-3; tentative D call: TRBD1 (6 bases). Germline V gene lookup returns CDR1 SGHRS and CDR2 YFSETQ. This CDR3 spans 15 amino acids. With 5 bases removed from V and 0 bases from J, the gap between germline ends came to 13 bases. CDR3 region: CASSRGGPSTDTQYF. Here the CDR3 DNA reads TGCGCCAGCAGTAGAGGGGGACCTAGCACAGATACGCAGTATTTT.

This clone has only one observation. This chain connects TRBV11-1 to TRBJ2-1, with D perhaps TRBD1 (5 bases). Between the trimmed V and J ends, which lost 3 bases and 0 bases, there was a span of 12 bases. The CDR3 covers 16 residues. CDR1 and CDR2 from the germline V gene are SGHAT and FQDESV (reference sequence). CDR3 residues: CASSFLDSISYNEQFF. The CDR3 coding sequence is TGTGCCAGCAGCTTCCTCGACAGCATCTCCTACAATGAGCAGTTCTTC. Together with reference TRBV11-1 and TRBJ2-1, the CDR3 gives the full variable domain: EAEVAQSPRYKITEKSQAVAFWCDPISGHATLYWYRQILGQGPELLVQFQDESVVDDSQLPKDRFSAERLKGVDSTLKIQPAELGDSAMYLCASSFLDSISYNEQFFGPGTRLTVL.

The rearrangement links TRBV14 to TRBJ2-1; D is perhaps TRBD1 (6 bases). V shed 3 bases and J shed 0 bases, with 12 bases lying between them. CDR3 length equals 16 residues. CDR1 is SGHDN and CDR2 is FVKESK in the germline V gene. The CDR3 DNA reads TGTGCCAGCAGCCACGCCCAGGGGACCTCCTACAATGAGCAGTTCTTC. As protein: CASSHAQGTSYNEQFF.

This chain links TRBV4-3 with TRBJ2-1; 12 nucleotides match TRBD2. The germline gives CDR1 LGHNA, CDR2 YSLEER. V lost 5 bases and J lost 0; bases outside the gene matches: 8. This CDR3 spans 18 amino acids. CDR3 in DNA: TGCGCCAGCAGCAGGGAACTAGCGGGGGGAAGCTCCTACAATGAGCAGTTCTTC. Its protein product is CASSRELAGGSSYNEQFF.